The source of this T cell receptor beta chain is a study of blood T cell repertoires in COVID-19 (dated by TCRdb to 2018 to 2020). About the study as a whole: Samples from collaborators originated in the United States, Italy and Spain and spanned both the acute and convalescent phases of COVID-19. Samples came from the ongoing ImmuneRACE study (first 160 participants) plus 1,254 subjects from 6 global collaborators. The prospective study material was composed of cDNA or gDNA derived from T cells, B-cell-depleted T cells, or PBMCs. A de-identified subject ID, COVID-19 status, age in years and sex were almost always included in the sample metadata. HLA class I and class II types, where available, came from metadata supplied by the sample provider rather than from assay-based typing. The repertoires were released in a freely available public database meant as a resource for research on the immune response to SARS-CoV-2. Deeply sampled blood TCRbeta repertoires from subjects exposed to, actively infected with, or recovered from COVID-19 were included in the dataset. Points the paper makes about the study in general: How much clinical and demographic metadata was included differed by source and by participant, and the metadata was provided uncurated.

This clone showed up just once. Its antigen has not been determined. No quality values exist for individual bases; no much larger clone is one base distant. The collaborating institutions used their own protocols to collect whole blood in K2EDTA tubes. For TCRbeta analysis, collaborator samples were shipped as frozen whole blood, as isolated PBMCs, or as DNA extracted from either sample type. TCRbeta CDR3 regions were amplified from genomic DNA by means of the immunoSEQ Assay, a bias-controlled multiplex PCR. Turning to the authors' computational methods: The number of nucleated cells in each sample was estimated by amplification of reference gene primers within the assay. To quantify the absolute abundance of each unique TCRbeta CDR3 rearrangement, sequence reads were collapsed and filtered. For each sample, productive Simpson clonality was calculated as the square root of Simpson's diversity index across productive rearrangements. What TCRdb holds here is the immuneACCESS table cut down to in-frame rearrangements. Part of the clones is not present; checked against another copy, under half of the missing clones reflect an unresolved V gene, and the others are unexplained. V and J calls plus clone size are reproduced from that table; the DNA served to infer D and trimming. Present in this sample are about 70,000 clones, about 89% of which were seen just once. Around 13% of the sample comes from the top ten.

The source of this sequence is a woman aged 55-69 years with acute or convalescent COVID-19. The sequenced sample consisted of peripheral blood.

The DNA sequence follows: TGTGCCAGCAGCCAAGGGAGGGGAATAGGTAGTTCACCCCTCCACTTT. It translates as CASSQGRGIGSSPLHF. The rearrangement joined TRBV14 to TRBJ1-6; a tentative D call is TRBD1 (5 bases match). V loses 1 base, J loses 9 bases, and the germline ends lie 16 bases apart. Sequences SGHDN (CDR1) and FVKESK (CDR2) are obtained from the germline V gene. From the cysteine through the phenylalanine, the CDR3 covers 16 amino acids. Only CDR3 DNA is held: 48 bases, read in frame from base 1.